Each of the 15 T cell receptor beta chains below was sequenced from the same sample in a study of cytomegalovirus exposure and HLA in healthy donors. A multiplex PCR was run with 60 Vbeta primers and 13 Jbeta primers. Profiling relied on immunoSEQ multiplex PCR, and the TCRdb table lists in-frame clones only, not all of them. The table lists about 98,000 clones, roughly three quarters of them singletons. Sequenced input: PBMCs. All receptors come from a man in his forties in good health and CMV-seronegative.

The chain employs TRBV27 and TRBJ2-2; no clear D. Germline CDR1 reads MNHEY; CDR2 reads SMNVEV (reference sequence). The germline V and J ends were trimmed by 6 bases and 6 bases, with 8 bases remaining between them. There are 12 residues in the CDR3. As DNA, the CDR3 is TGTGCCAGCAGACCAGTGGCCGGGGAGCTGTTTTTT. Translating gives CASRPVAGELFF.

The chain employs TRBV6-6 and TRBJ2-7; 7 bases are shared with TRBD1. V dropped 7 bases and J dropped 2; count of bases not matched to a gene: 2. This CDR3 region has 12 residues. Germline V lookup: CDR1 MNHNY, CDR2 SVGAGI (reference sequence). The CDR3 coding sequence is TGTGCCAGCAAGGGGGCAGCCTACGAGCAGTACTTC. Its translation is CASKGAAYEQYF.

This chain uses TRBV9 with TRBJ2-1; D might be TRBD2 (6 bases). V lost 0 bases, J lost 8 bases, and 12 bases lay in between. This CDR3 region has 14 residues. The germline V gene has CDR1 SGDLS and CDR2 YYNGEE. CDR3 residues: CASSVASREHEQFF. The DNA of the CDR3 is TGTGCCAGCAGCGTAGCCTCACGGGAGCATGAGCAGTTCTTC.

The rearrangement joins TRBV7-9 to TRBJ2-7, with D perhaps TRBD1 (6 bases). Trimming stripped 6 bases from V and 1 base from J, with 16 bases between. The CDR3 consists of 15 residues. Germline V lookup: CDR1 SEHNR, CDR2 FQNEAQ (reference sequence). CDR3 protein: CASRPQGSPSYEQYF. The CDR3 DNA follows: TGTGCCAGCAGGCCACAGGGTTCCCCTTCCTACGAGCAGTACTTC.

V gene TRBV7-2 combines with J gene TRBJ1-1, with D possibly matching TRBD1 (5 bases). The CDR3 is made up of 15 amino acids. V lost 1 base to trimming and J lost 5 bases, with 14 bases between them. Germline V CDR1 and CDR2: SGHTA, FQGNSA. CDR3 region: CASSLETVRRTEAFF. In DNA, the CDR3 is TGTGCCAGCAGCTTAGAGACAGTTCGGCGGACTGAAGCTTTCTTT.

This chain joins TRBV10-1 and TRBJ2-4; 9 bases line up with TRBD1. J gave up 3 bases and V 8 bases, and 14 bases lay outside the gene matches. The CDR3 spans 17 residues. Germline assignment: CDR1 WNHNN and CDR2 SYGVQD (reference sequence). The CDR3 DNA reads TGCGCCAGCTCAACGATAGGGGACAGGGTTAGCAAAAACATTCAGTACTTC. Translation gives CASSTIGDRVSKNIQYF.

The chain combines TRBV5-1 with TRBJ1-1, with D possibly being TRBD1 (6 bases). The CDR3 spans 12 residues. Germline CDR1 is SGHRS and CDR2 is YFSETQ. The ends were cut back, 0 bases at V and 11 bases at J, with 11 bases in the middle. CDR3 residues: CASSLEGGAAFF. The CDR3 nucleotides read TGCGCCAGCAGCTTGGAGGGGGGGGCGGCTTTCTTT.

CDR3 DNA: TGTGCCAGCAGCCAACAAGACAGGGAGAGTGAAAAACTGTTTTTT. This translates into CASSQQDRESEKLFF. V usage is TRBV4-2 and J usage is TRBJ1-4, with 7 bases aligning to TRBD1. Germline V gene sequence: CDR1 LGHNA, CDR2 YNFKEQ. The CDR3 has 15 residues. The V and J ends lost 2 bases and 7 bases, in that order; junction bases with no gene match: 7.

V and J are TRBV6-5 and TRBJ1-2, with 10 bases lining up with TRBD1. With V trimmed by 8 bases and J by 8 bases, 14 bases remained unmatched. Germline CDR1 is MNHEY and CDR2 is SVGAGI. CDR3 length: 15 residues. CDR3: CASRTGTGEGRGYTF. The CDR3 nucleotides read TGTGCCAGCCGAACCGGGACAGGGGAAGGTAGAGGCTACACCTTC.

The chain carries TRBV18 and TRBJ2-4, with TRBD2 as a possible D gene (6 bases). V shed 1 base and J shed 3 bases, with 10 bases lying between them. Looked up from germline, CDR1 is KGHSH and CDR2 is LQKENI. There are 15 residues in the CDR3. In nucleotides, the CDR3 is TGTGCCAGCTCACCACTGGGCGGGGACAAAAACATTCAGTACTTC. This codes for CASSPLGGDKNIQYF.

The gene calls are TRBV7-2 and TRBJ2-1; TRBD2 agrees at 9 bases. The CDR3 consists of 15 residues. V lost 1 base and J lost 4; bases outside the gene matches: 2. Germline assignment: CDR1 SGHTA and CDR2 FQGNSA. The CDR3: CASSLVAGVYNEQFF. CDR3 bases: TGTGCCAGCAGCTTAGTAGCGGGGGTGTACAATGAGCAGTTCTTC. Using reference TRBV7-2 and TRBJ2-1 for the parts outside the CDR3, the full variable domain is GAGVSQSPSNKVTEKGKDVELRCDPISGHTALYWYRQSLGQGLEFLIYFQGNSAPDKSGLPSDRFSAERTGGSVSTLTIQRTQQEDSAVYLCASSLVAGVYNEQFFGPGTRLTVL.

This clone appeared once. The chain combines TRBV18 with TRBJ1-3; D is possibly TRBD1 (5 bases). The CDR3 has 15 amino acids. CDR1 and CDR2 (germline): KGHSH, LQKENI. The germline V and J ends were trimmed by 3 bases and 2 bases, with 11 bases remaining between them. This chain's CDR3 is CASSPPGVPGNTIYF. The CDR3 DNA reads TGTGCCAGCTCACCCCCGGGGGTCCCTGGAAACACCATATATTTT.

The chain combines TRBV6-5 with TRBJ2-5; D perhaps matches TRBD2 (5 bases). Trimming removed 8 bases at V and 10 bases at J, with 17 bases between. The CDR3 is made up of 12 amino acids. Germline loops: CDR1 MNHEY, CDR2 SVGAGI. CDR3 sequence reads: CASRRTVGSQYF. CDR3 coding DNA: TGTGCCAGCCGAAGGACCGTAGGGAGCCAGTACTTC.

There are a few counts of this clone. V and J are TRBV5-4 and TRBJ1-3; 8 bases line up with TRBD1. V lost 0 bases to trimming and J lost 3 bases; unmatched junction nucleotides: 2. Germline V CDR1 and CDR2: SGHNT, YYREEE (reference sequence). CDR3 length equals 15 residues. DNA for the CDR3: TGTGCCAGCAGCTTGGGGACAGGGTTTGGAAACACCATATATTTT. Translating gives CASSLGTGFGNTIYF. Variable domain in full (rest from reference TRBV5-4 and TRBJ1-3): ETGVTQSPTHLIKTRGQQVTLRCSSQSGHNTVSWYQQALGQGPQFIFQYYREEENGRGNFPPRFSGLQFPNYSSELNVNALELDDSALYLCASSLGTGFGNTIYFGEGSWLTVV.

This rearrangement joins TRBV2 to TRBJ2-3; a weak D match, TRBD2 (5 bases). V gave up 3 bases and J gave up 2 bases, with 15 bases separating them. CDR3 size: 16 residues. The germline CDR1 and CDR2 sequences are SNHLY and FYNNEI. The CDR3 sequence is CASSEGSGTNTDTQYF. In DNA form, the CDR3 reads TGTGCCAGCAGTGAGGGGAGCGGCACTAACACAGATACGCAGTATTTT.